The next 31 T cell receptor beta chains were all read from a single sample in a study of blood T cell repertoires in COVID-19. Sequencing was performed with immunoSEQ multiplex PCR; in TCRdb, only in-frame clones are kept and a portion is missing. The sample holds a few hundred thousand clones, about four fifths seen once. The sequencing sample was made of PBMCs or T cells enriched from blood (not recorded which). These TCRs come from a man aged 35 to 55 who had been exposed to COVID-19.

This chain links TRBV11-2 with TRBJ2-5; D may be TRBD2 (5 bases). The germline gives CDR1 SGHAT, CDR2 FQNNGV. Trimming stripped 1 base from V and 1 base from J, with 13 bases between. The CDR3 loop spans 16 amino acids. The CDR3 coding sequence is TGTGCCAGCAGCTTAGTTCCGGGAATGGGCCAAGAGACCCAGTACTTC. Its protein product is CASSLVPGMGQETQYF.

This clone was observed a few times. The chain has TRBV19 and TRBJ2-4, with 9 positions matching TRBD1. Germline V gene sequence: CDR1 LNHDA, CDR2 SQIVND (reference sequence). This CDR3 region has 18 residues. J lost 3 bases, V lost 7 bases, and 16 bases had no gene match. CDR3 residues: CASMVSGTGFIGKNIQYF. In DNA form, the CDR3 reads TGTGCCAGTATGGTCAGCGGGACAGGGTTCATCGGCAAAAACATTCAGTACTTC.

V usage is TRBV7-3 and J usage is TRBJ2-5; 12 bases are a match to TRBD2. V lost 3 bases and J lost 0; bases outside the gene matches: 2. From germline, CDR1 is SGHTA and CDR2 FQGTGA. The CDR3 consists of 16 residues. CDR3 bases: TGTGCCAGCAGCTTCCTAGCGGGAGGGTACCAAGAGACCCAGTACTTC. It encodes CASSFLAGGYQETQYF.

The chain links TRBV30 to TRBJ1-5; 7 bases are shared with TRBD1. Trimming took 2 bases from V and 1 from J; bases not matched to a gene: 11. Germline V gene lookup returns CDR1 GTSNPN and CDR2 SVGIG (reference sequence). This CDR3 has 17 amino acids. CDR3 residues: CAWSIARDSLSNQPQHF. CDR3 nucleotide sequence: TGTGCCTGGAGTATTGCGCGGGACAGTTTAAGCAATCAGCCCCAGCATTTT. Full variable domain (rest looked up from reference TRBV30 and TRBJ1-5): SQTIHQWPATLVQPVGSPLSLECTVEGTSNPNLYWYRQAAGRGLQLLFYSVGIGQISSEVPQNLSASRPQDRQFILSSKKLLLSDSGFYLCAWSIARDSLSNQPQHFGDGTRLSIL.

The CDR3 nucleotides are TGTGCCAGCAGAGGGGGGGGACCCGGGGAGCTGTTTTTT. Translating gives CASRGGGPGELFF. The chain couples TRBV3-1 (or the pseudogene TRBV3-2) to TRBJ2-2; maybe TRBD2 (7 bases). Trimming took 6 bases from V and 6 from J, leaving 11 bases between them. Germline V gives CDR1 LGHDT, CDR2 YNNKEL (reference sequence). The CDR3 consists of 13 residues.

This clone was counted a single time. J is TRBJ1-2 and V is TRBV5-4; D is undetermined. Germline V gene sequence: CDR1 SGHNT, CDR2 YYREEE (reference sequence). The CDR3 totals 14 residues. The ends were cut back, 3 bases at V and 6 bases at J, with 15 bases in the middle. CDR3 in amino acids: CASSWTEGSNGYTF. The CDR3 region has the DNA TGTGCCAGCAGCTGGACGGAAGGGAGTAATGGCTACACCTTC.

The V call is TRBV5-1, the J call TRBJ2-6; 8 positions match TRBD1. J was trimmed by 2 bases and V by 3 bases; bases with no gene match: 19. The CDR3 runs 21 residues. The germline V gene encodes CDR1 SGHRS and CDR2 YFSETQ. The CDR3 DNA reads as TGCGCCAGCAGCTCCTCTCCGAGGGGCAGGGGGCTTATTACTGGGGCCAACGTCCTGACTTTC. The encoded protein is CASSSSPRGRGLITGANVLTF.

The chain joins TRBV10-1 to TRBJ2-1; a weak D match, TRBD2 (5 bases). Germline V gene lookup returns CDR1 WNHNN and CDR2 SYGVQD (reference sequence). The ends were cut back, 2 bases at V and 15 bases at J, with 14 bases in the middle. The length of the CDR3 is 12 residues. CDR3 sequence: CASSEEGTRRFF. The CDR3 nucleotides are TGCGCCAGCAGTGAGGAGGGAACCCGCCGGTTCTTC.

The chain uses TRBV20-1 and TRBJ2-1; D is unclear. The germline V gene has CDR1 DFQATT and CDR2 SNEGSKA (reference sequence). V lost 1 base and J 9 bases, leaving 7 bases between the germline ends. The CDR3 sequence is 11 residues long. CDR3 sequence (DNA): TGCAGTGCTAGAGGAGTTAGTGAGCAGTTCTTC. Encoded protein: CSARGVSEQFF.

This sequence joins TRBV19 and TRBJ1-2, with D possibly TRBD1 on 6 matching bases. Germline values: CDR1 LNHDA, CDR2 SQIVND (reference sequence). Deletions cut 2 bases from V and 9 bases from J, with 13 bases between. The CDR3 has 13 amino acids. The CDR3 DNA reads as TGTGCCAGTAGTATAAAGCAGGGGTCCAGCTACACCTTC. It encodes CASSIKQGSSYTF.

The chain uses TRBV5-5 and TRBJ1-5; maybe TRBD1 (6 bases). CDR3 size: 16 residues. Trimming left V 4 bases short and J 2 bases short, with 16 bases between. Germline V gene sequence: CDR1 SGHKS, CDR2 YYEKEE (reference sequence). For the CDR3, the DNA is TGTGCCAGCAGCCTACTCGGGGGGCTGGGCAATCAGCCCCAGCATTTT. Translating it yields CASSLLGGLGNQPQHF.

The gene calls are TRBV7-3 and TRBJ2-7; possibly TRBD1 for D (5 bases). This CDR3 region has 14 residues. Germline V CDR1 and CDR2: SGHTA, FQGTGA. Trimming left V 1 base short and J 2 bases short, with 9 bases between. The CDR3 protein is CASSLSPGPYEQYF. CDR3 DNA sequence: TGTGCCAGCAGCTTAAGTCCAGGGCCCTACGAGCAGTACTTC.

In this sample, this clone turned up once. The chain combines TRBV14 with TRBJ2-1; D is possibly TRBD1 (5 bases). Germline CDR1 SGHDN, CDR2 FVKESK. The CDR3 totals 13 residues. Trimming shortened V by 0 bases and J by 14 bases, and 14 bases separated the two germline ends. CDR3 in amino acids: CASSQDLKGQEFF. As DNA, the CDR3 is TGTGCCAGCAGCCAAGATCTAAAGGGGCAGGAGTTCTTC.

This clone was seen a few times. CDR3 region: CASSLTGGPNEKLFF. The CDR3 nucleotides are TGTGCCAGCAGCTTGACAGGGGGTCCTAATGAAAAACTGTTTTTT. V is TRBV3-1 (or the pseudogene TRBV3-2) and J is TRBJ1-4; 9 bases fit TRBD1. The CDR3 has 15 residues. Per germline, CDR1 LGHDT and CDR2 YNNKEL (reference sequence). V lost 5 bases and J lost 3; bases outside the gene matches: 4.

The CDR3 spells CASSPKQGTEAFF. The CDR3 DNA is TGTGCCAGCTCACCGAAACAGGGGACTGAAGCTTTCTTT. The chain joins TRBV18 to TRBJ1-1; 7 bases fit TRBD1. This CDR3 has 13 amino acids. Germline CDR1 is KGHSH and CDR2 is LQKENI. V trimming: 3 bases; J trimming: 5 bases; junction bases outside the gene matches: 3.

The V gene is TRBV7-9, the J gene TRBJ1-2; 7 positions agree with TRBD1. Trimming removed 2 bases from V and 6 bases from J; junction bases left unmatched: 6. Germline V lookup: CDR1 SEHNR, CDR2 FQNEAQ (reference sequence). The CDR3 loop spans 14 amino acids. CDR3 sequence (DNA): TGTGCCAGCAGCTTAATGCAGGGGGAGGATGGCTACACCTTC. Translation: CASSLMQGEDGYTF.

The chain is built from TRBV9 and TRBJ2-1; 11 bases agree with TRBD2. J gave up 4 bases and V 4 bases, and 10 bases lay outside the gene matches. The CDR3 is 17 amino acids. The germline gives CDR1 SGDLS, CDR2 YYNGEE. The CDR3 loop is CASSLQLLAGGYNEQFF. The CDR3, as DNA: TGTGCCAGCAGCTTACAACTCCTAGCGGGGGGATACAATGAGCAGTTCTTC.

The chain is built from TRBV6-5 and TRBJ2-5, with D perhaps matching TRBD2 (6 bases). Trimming took off 6 bases at V and 2 bases at J, with 13 bases between the two ends. Germline lookup yields CDR1 MNHEY and CDR2 SVGAGI. This CDR3 has 14 residues. For the CDR3, the DNA is TGTGCCAGCAGAGTTCCTAGCGCACAAGAGACCCAGTACTTC. Translated, it gives CASRVPSAQETQYF.

The chain uses TRBV14 and TRBJ2-1; tentatively, D is TRBD1 (5 bases). This CDR3 region has 16 residues. The germline gives CDR1 SGHDN, CDR2 FVKESK. Trimming shortened V by 1 base and J by 9 bases, and 19 bases separated the two germline ends. The CDR3 sequence: CASSQGLAGLLGEQFF. The CDR3 DNA reads as TGTGCCAGCAGCCAAGGCTTGGCAGGGTTATTAGGTGAGCAGTTCTTC.

Concerning this clone itself: One end of the junction is discordant with germline, which a read error may explain. The genes are TRBV5-6 and TRBJ2-7; TRBD1 might be the D (5 bases). This CDR3 has 12 amino acids. Germline V gene sequence: CDR1 SGHDT, CDR2 YYEEEE. CDR3 residues: CASSWGTAQEFF. CDR3 nucleotide sequence: TGTGCCAGCAGCTGGGGCACAGCCCAAGAGTTTTTC.

This clone is a singleton in its sample. V is TRBV18 and J is TRBJ2-3; D gene unclear. The CDR3 is 14 residues long. V lost 3 bases to trimming and J lost 6 bases, with 13 bases between them. The germline V gene has CDR1 KGHSH and CDR2 LQKENI. The CDR3 DNA is TGTGCCAGCTCACCGTCGTTCCGGGTGGATACGCAGTATTTT. It specifies CASSPSFRVDTQYF.

The CDR3 DNA follows: TGTGCCAGCAGCGTAGATAGCGGGGGCACAGATACGCAGTATTTT. Amino acid sequence: CASSVDSGGTDTQYF. The chain recombines TRBV9 with TRBJ2-3; 8 bases agree with TRBD2. The V gene end was trimmed by 0 bases and the J gene end by 1 base; junction bases not matched to a gene: 1. There are 15 residues in the CDR3. Germline CDR1 reads SGDLS; CDR2 reads YYNGEE.

V is TRBV27 and J is TRBJ2-6; D remains unclear. The CDR3 loop spans 15 amino acids. Between the trimmed V and J ends, which lost 3 bases and 3 bases, there was a span of 9 bases. The germline gives CDR1 MNHEY, CDR2 SMNVEV (reference sequence). The CDR3 coding sequence is TGTGCCAGCAGTTTCCAGGCGTATGGGGCCAACGTCCTGACTTTC. Protein product: CASSFQAYGANVLTF.

V usage is TRBV27 and J usage is TRBJ1-1; TRBD1 matches at 7 bases. Trimming took 8 bases from V and 4 from J; bases not matched to a gene: 7. The germline gives CDR1 MNHEY, CDR2 SMNVEV (reference sequence). This CDR3 is 13 amino acids long. The CDR3 region has the DNA TGTGCCAGCTGGGCCAGGGGGGCCACTGAAGCTTTCTTT. It translates to CASWARGATEAFF.

V is TRBV2 and J is TRBJ2-7, with D possibly matching TRBD2 (6 bases). CDR3 length: 16 residues. Trimming removed 4 bases from V and 3 bases from J, with 19 bases in between. Looked up from germline, CDR1 is SNHLY and CDR2 is FYNNEI. CDR3 in DNA: TGTGCCAGCAGTGGACCCCAAACAAGCGGGCTCTACGAGCAGTACTTC. This encodes CASSGPQTSGLYEQYF.

The chain carries TRBV18 and TRBJ2-7, with TRBD1 identical over 12 bases. J gave up 6 bases and V 3 bases, and 9 bases lay outside the gene matches. Germline loops: CDR1 KGHSH, CDR2 LQKENI. The CDR3 loop spans 16 amino acids. The CDR3: CASSPGQGAIWAEQYF. As DNA, the CDR3 is TGTGCCAGCTCACCGGGACAGGGGGCAATCTGGGCCGAGCAGTACTTC. Together with reference TRBV18 and TRBJ2-7, the CDR3 gives the full variable domain: NAGVMQNPRHLVRRRGQEARLRCSPMKGHSHVYWYRQLPEEGLKFMVYLQKENIIDESGMPKERFSAEFPKEGPSILRIQQVVRGDSAAYFCASSPGQGAIWAEQYFGPGTRLTVT.

The gene calls are TRBV11-3 and TRBJ2-1; D remains unclear. Germline values: CDR1 SGHNT, CDR2 YENEEA. The CDR3 is 13 residues long. Trimming shortened V by 3 bases and J by 9 bases, and 12 bases separated the two germline ends. The CDR3 DNA follows: TGTGCCAGCAGCTTCCTCGCTTCGGGTGAGCAGTTCTTC. As protein: CASSFLASGEQFF.

The V call is TRBV5-8, the J call TRBJ2-7, with a tentative D call TRBD2 (5 bases). CDR1 and CDR2 (germline): SGHTS, YDEGEE. The V and J ends lost 3 bases and 7 bases respectively, with 20 bases between them. This CDR3 region has 15 residues. CDR3 bases: TGTGCCAGCAGCTCTCTCTGGAGGACTGCTGGGGAGCAGTACTTC. Its translation is CASSSLWRTAGEQYF.

The J gene is TRBJ2-3, the V gene TRBV5-1; 7 nucleotides align to TRBD2. Germline loops: CDR1 SGHRS, CDR2 YFSETQ. The junction had 3 bases not matched to a gene; V was cut back by 2 bases and J by 6 bases. This CDR3 has 13 residues. CDR3 amino acids: CASSFIAGDTQYF. The CDR3 DNA follows: TGCGCCAGCAGCTTTATAGCGGGTGATACGCAGTATTTT.

The chain carries TRBV19 and TRBJ2-1, with TRBD2 matching over 13 bases. Germline V CDR1 and CDR2: LNHDA, SQIVND (reference sequence). Trimming cost V 7 bases and J 8 bases; bases outside gene matches: 20. This CDR3 region has 19 residues. CDR3 amino acids: CASKKLTSGRNRLAHEQFF. For the CDR3, the DNA is TGTGCCAGTAAAAAGTTGACTAGCGGGAGGAATCGGCTAGCTCATGAGCAGTTCTTC.

V is TRBV5-1 and J is TRBJ1-1, with D maybe TRBD1 (5 bases). V was clipped by 4 bases and J by 5 bases, with 12 bases between them. Per the germline V gene, CDR1 is SGHRS and CDR2 is YFSETQ. The CDR3 sequence is 13 residues long. The CDR3 DNA reads TGCGCCAGCAGCAGGACGGGGGTAACTGAAGCTTTCTTT. It translates to CASSRTGVTEAFF. Using reference TRBV5-1 and TRBJ1-1 for the parts outside the CDR3, the full variable domain is KAGVTQTPRYLIKTRGQQVTLSCSPISGHRSVSWYQQTPGQGLQFLFEYFSETQRNKGNFPGRFSGRQFSNSRSEMNVSTLELGDSALYLCASSRTGVTEAFFGQGTRLTVV.